Each of the 21 T cell receptor beta chains below was sequenced from the same sample in a study of blood T cell repertoires in COVID-19. Clones were sequenced by immunoSEQ multiplex PCR, and TCRdb holds only the in-frame ones, with some missing. The sample yields about 220,000 clones, under 90% seen once. The sequencing input was PBMCs or T cells enriched from blood (not recorded which). All receptors come from a woman between 50 and 59 years old who had been exposed to COVID-19.

The CDR3 DNA sequence: TGTGCCAGCAGTCCCCGGACAGGATTATCAGAAAAACTGTTTTTT. Amino acid sequence: CASSPRTGLSEKLFF. The genes are TRBV27 and TRBJ1-4, with 7 bases aligning to TRBD1. The CDR3 totals 15 residues. Germline V CDR1 and CDR2: MNHEY, SMNVEV (reference sequence). V was clipped by 5 bases and J by 8 bases; unmatched bases: 11.

This chain uses TRBV27 with TRBJ2-1; 9 nucleotides align to TRBD2. The junction had 10 bases not matched to a gene; V was cut back by 5 bases and J by 8 bases. Germline V gene data show CDR1 as MNHEY and CDR2 as SMNVEV (reference sequence). The CDR3 has 15 residues. The CDR3 sequence: CASSGLRGGRDEQFF. CDR3 nucleotides: TGTGCCAGCAGTGGTTTGCGGGGGGGCCGGGATGAGCAGTTCTTC.

The J gene is TRBJ1-1, the V gene TRBV6-5; 7 bases are a match to TRBD1. Per germline, CDR1 MNHEY and CDR2 SVGAGI. Trimming cost V 7 bases and J 6 bases; bases outside gene matches: 8. The CDR3 covers 13 residues. CDR3: CASKGAGKAEAFF. DNA for the CDR3: TGTGCCAGCAAGGGGGCAGGTAAGGCTGAAGCTTTCTTT.

The V gene is TRBV2, the J gene TRBJ2-1; 8 nucleotides match TRBD2. Germline loops: CDR1 SNHLY, CDR2 FYNNEI. CDR3 size: 16 residues. V gave up 3 bases and J gave up 3 bases; unmatched junction bases: 7. The CDR3 region is CASSEASGPDYNEQFF. The DNA of the CDR3 is TGTGCCAGCAGTGAGGCTAGCGGGCCCGACTACAATGAGCAGTTCTTC.

This chain uses TRBV18 with TRBJ1-2; 7 nucleotides align to TRBD1. Germline CDR1 reads KGHSH; CDR2 reads LQKENI. The length of the CDR3 is 16 residues. V shed 6 bases and J 8 bases; nucleotides not matched to a gene: 18. The CDR3 reads CASSLETGTVPSGYTF. The CDR3, as DNA: TGTGCCAGCTCGCTTGAGACAGGGACGGTCCCTAGCGGCTACACCTTC.

The V gene is TRBV28, the J gene TRBJ1-2, with D possibly being TRBD1 (5 bases). The CDR3 loop spans 14 amino acids. The germline V and J ends were trimmed by 3 bases and 8 bases, with 16 bases remaining between them. Per germline, CDR1 MDHEN and CDR2 SYDVKM. The CDR3 DNA sequence: TGTGCCAGCAGTTTCCGGGCGGGGGACGGGGGCTACACCTTC. Amino acid sequence: CASSFRAGDGGYTF.

This clone was detected once. A much larger clonotype is one base distant, so this may be a read error. The genes are TRBV7-2 and TRBJ1-1; TRBD1 might be the D (5 bases). The CDR3 totals 13 residues. Trimming left V 0 bases short and J 5 bases short, with 7 bases between. Per germline, CDR1 SGHTA and CDR2 FQGNSA. The CDR3 nucleotides are TGTGCCAGCAGCTTAGCGCAGGGAACTGAAGCTTTCTTT. Its translation: CASSLAQGTEAFF.

This clone was recorded only once. V usage is TRBV12-3 or TRBV12-4 and J usage is TRBJ2-3; 7 nucleotides line up with TRBD2. There are 13 residues in the CDR3. The trim removed 7 bases at V and 5 bases at J, leaving 6 bases unmatched. The CDR3 DNA is TGTGCCAGCACTCGACTAGCAGTAGATACGCAGTATTTT. Residues: CASTRLAVDTQYF.

The rearrangement links TRBV5-1 to TRBJ2-5; possibly TRBD2 for D (6 bases). Deletions cut 3 bases from V and 5 bases from J, with 11 bases between. CDR1 is SGHRS and CDR2 is YFSETQ in the germline V gene. CDR3 length: 13 amino acids. The CDR3 region is CASSSGTRETQYF. In DNA, the CDR3 is TGCGCCAGCAGCTCCGGGACTCGGGAGACCCAGTACTTC.

For this clone: One end of the junction fails to match germline, which may point to a read error. The chain joins TRBV5-1 to TRBJ2-7, with a possible D match to TRBD1 (5 bases). Germline V gene data show CDR1 as SGHRS and CDR2 as YFSETQ. This CDR3 region has 14 residues. DNA of the CDR3: TGCGCCAGCAGGCCCGACAGTGCATCCTTCGAGCAGTACTTC. This sequence encodes CASRPDSASFEQYF.

The chain recombines TRBV5-5 with TRBJ1-1; a weak D match, TRBD1 (6 bases). The germline V and J ends were trimmed by 0 bases and 7 bases, with 16 bases remaining between them. CDR1 and CDR2 from the germline V gene are SGHKS and YYEKEE (reference sequence). The CDR3 is made up of 15 amino acids. For the CDR3, the DNA is TGTGCCAGCAGCTTGGCCACGGGGTACAGGGTTGAAGCTTTCTTT. This translates into CASSLATGYRVEAFF.

The chain employs TRBV6-5 and TRBJ1-1; D is ambiguous. The CDR3 length is 15 residues. V gave up 6 bases and J gave up 5 bases, with 19 bases separating them. Per the germline V gene, CDR1 is MNHEY and CDR2 is SVGAGI. The CDR3 DNA sequence: TGTGCCAGCAGAGGTACCGTGAGCCAGAGGACTGAAGCTTTCTTT. Translated: CASRGTVSQRTEAFF.

This chain's CDR3 is CASSPLASNTEAFF. The CDR3 region has the DNA TGTGCCAGCAGCCCCTTAGCTTCGAACACTGAAGCTTTCTTT. The chain joins TRBV14 to TRBJ1-1; no firm D call. V was cut by 4 bases and J by 1 base, with 10 bases left in between. Germline assignment: CDR1 SGHDN and CDR2 FVKESK. The CDR3 contains 14 residues. The full variable domain, its missing parts supplied by reference TRBV14 and TRBJ1-1, is EAGVTQFPSHSVIEKGQTVTLRCDPISGHDNLYWYRRVMGKEIKFLLHFVKESKQDESGMPNNRFLAERTGGTYSTLKVQPAELEDSGVYFCASSPLASNTEAFFGQGTRLTVV.

A single count supports this clone. The gene calls are TRBV9 and TRBJ2-5; D might be TRBD2 (6 bases). V was cut by 6 bases and J by 4 bases, with 16 bases left in between. Germline CDR1 and CDR2: SGDLS and YYNGEE. CDR3 length equals 14 residues. The CDR3 DNA reads as TGTGCCAGCAACCCCGGGGCCGGGGGAGAGACCCAGTACTTC. This encodes CASNPGAGGETQYF. Supplemented by reference TRBV9 and TRBJ2-5, the full variable domain reads DSGVTQTPKHLITATGQRVTLRCSPRSGDLSVYWYQQSLDQGLQFLIQYYNGEERAKGNILERFSAQQFPDLHSELNLSSLELGDSALYFCASNPGAGGETQYFGPGTRLLVL.

The sample holds many counts of this clone. The rearrangement links TRBV6-5 to TRBJ1-1, with 8 bases aligning to TRBD1. V was clipped by 5 bases and J by 6 bases; unmatched bases: 5. From germline, CDR1 is MNHEY and CDR2 SVGAGI. The CDR3 covers 13 residues. The CDR3 region has the DNA TGTGCCAGCAGTAGCGACAGGGGCTCTGAAGCTTTCTTT. Encoded protein: CASSSDRGSEAFF.

V and J are TRBV10-2 and TRBJ1-2; 10 bases line up with TRBD1. Germline-derived CDR1 and CDR2 are WSHSY and SAAADI. V was clipped by 5 bases and J by 0 bases; unmatched bases: 9. This CDR3 contains 17 residues. The CDR3 is CASSSPGQGKANYGYTF. The CDR3 DNA follows: TGCGCCAGCAGTTCACCGGGACAGGGGAAGGCTAACTATGGCTACACCTTC.

This clone was detected once. The V call is TRBV3-1 (or the pseudogene TRBV3-2), the J call TRBJ1-1; D call uncertain. The germline V gene encodes CDR1 LGHDT and CDR2 YNNKEL (reference sequence). V was shortened by 5 bases and J by 1 base, with 11 bases between the two germline ends. The CDR3 runs 14 residues. CDR3 coding DNA: TGTGCCAGCAGCGTCCGGGATTCGAACACTGAAGCTTTCTTT. Its translation: CASSVRDSNTEAFF.

The chain carries TRBV4-3 and TRBJ1-4; 9 bases line up with TRBD1. Germline loops: CDR1 LGHNA, CDR2 YSLEER. The CDR3 sequence is 16 residues long. V lost 1 base, J lost 3 bases, and 3 bases stayed unmatched. The CDR3 region has the DNA TGCGCCAGCAGCCAAGCGGGACAGGGTTCTAATGAAAAACTGTTTTTT. It translates to CASSQAGQGSNEKLFF.

V usage is TRBV9 and J usage is TRBJ1-6; D gene ambiguous. The V end was cut by 1 base, the J end by 1 base, with 9 bases between. This CDR3 has 16 amino acids. The germline CDR1 and CDR2 sequences are SGDLS and YYNGEE. CDR3 region: CASSVQDTSYNSPLHF. The CDR3 DNA is TGTGCCAGCAGCGTACAAGACACGTCCTATAATTCACCCCTCCACTTT.

The chain carries TRBV4-3 and TRBJ2-7; D is perhaps TRBD2 (5 bases). The germline V and J ends were trimmed by 0 bases and 6 bases, with 9 bases remaining between them. CDR1 is LGHNA and CDR2 is YSLEER in the germline V gene. This CDR3 has 13 residues. The CDR3 protein is CASSQDEGFEQYF. Here the CDR3 DNA reads TGCGCCAGCAGCCAAGATGAGGGTTTCGAGCAGTACTTC.

The V gene is TRBV21-1, the J gene TRBJ2-1; TRBD1 is taken as the D call from the table, unchecked against the DNA. TRBV21-1 is a pseudogene. This CDR3 is built from 15 residues. DNA for the CDR3: TGTGCCAGCAGCAAAGATAGTACAGGGCTAGGCGTTGGGTTCTTC. It translates to CASSKDSTGLGVGFF.